These T cell receptor beta chains were read from a single sample in a study of vaccination effects on CD4 cells after COVID-19. Antigen specificity for these receptors is unknown. Profiled with immunoSEQ multiplex PCR; TCRdb holds only in-frame clones, not every one. This table has roughly 64,000 clones, 55% to 75% appearing once. Sequenced material: CD4+ T cells from PBMCs cultured without peptide, taken before COVID-19 vaccination. The source of these receptors is a human donor who had a prior SARS-CoV-2 infection. Both conserved end residues are part of each CDR3. The order of the fields is J gene, V gene, clone size, D gene, CDR3 DNA, CDR3 protein. D genes are given only for firm matches. Size is stated for part of the rows, as once, few or many counts, or as a class when the clone is expanded.

TRBJ2-6	TRBV9	-	TRBD2	TGTGCCAGCAGCGTAGGGCTAGCGGGGTCTGGGGCCAACGTCCTGACTTTC	CASSVGLAGSGANVLTF
TRBJ2-1	TRBV7-2	-	TRBD2	TGTGCCAGCAGTATAGCGGGATTCAATGAGCAGTTCTTC	CASSIAGFNEQFF
TRBJ1-1	TRBV27	-	-	TGTGCCAGCAGTTTAGATTGGAGCAAAAAAGCTTTCTTT	CASSLDWSKKAFF
TRBJ1-6	TRBV18	few	-	TGTGCCAGCTCACCTGAGACGGATTCACCCCTCCACTTT	CASSPETDSPLHF
TRBJ1-2	TRBV9	-	-	TGTGCCAGCACCAGATCTGGGTTAGCTAACTATGGCTACACCTTC	CASTRSGLANYGYTF
TRBJ1-6	TRBV18	once	TRBD1	TGTGCCAGCTCACCTATCCAGGCAGGGGGCGGGAATTCACCCCTCCACTTT	CASSPIQAGGGNSPLHF
TRBJ2-1	TRBV7-2	few	-	TGTGCCAGCAGCTTCGGACGTAACAATGAGCAGTTCTTC	CASSFGRNNEQFF
TRBJ2-1	TRBV27	-	TRBD1	TGTGCCAGCAGTTTCCTTGGGACAGGGATGAAGAATGAGCAGTTCTTC	CASSFLGTGMKNEQFF
TRBJ2-2	TRBV9	-	-	TGTGCCAGCAGACGACTAACGAACACCGGGGAGCTGTTTTTT	CASRRLTNTGELFF
TRBJ2-7	TRBV4-3	few	TRBD1	TGCGCCAGCAGCCGGACAGGAGCCTACGAGCAGTACTTC	CASSRTGAYEQYF
TRBJ2-5	TRBV12-3/TRBV12-4	-	-	TGTGCCAGCAGTTTTGGGGGGACCCAGTACTTC	CASSFGGTQYF
TRBJ1-1	TRBV2	-	-	TGTGCCAGCAGTGACAATGACGTCGGGACTGAAGCTTTCTTT	CASSDNDVGTEAFF
TRBJ2-7	TRBV3-1/TRBV3-2	-	TRBD1	TGTGCCAGCAGCCAAGACTGGCAGGGGGCCACCACAGAGCAGTACTTC	CASSQDWQGATTEQYF
TRBJ2-3	TRBV19	-	TRBD2	TGTGCCAGTAGTGTCACCGGGACTAGACCAGATACGCAGTATTTT	CASSVTGTRPDTQYF
TRBJ2-3	TRBV13	-	-	TGTGCCAGCAGCATCGGCGGGGGCCGAGGGGGCGCAGATACGCAGTATTTT	CASSIGGGRGGADTQYF
TRBJ1-1	TRBV3-1/TRBV3-2	-	-	TGTGCCAGCAGCCAAGAAGGAAGAGGGCGTAACACTGAAGCTTTCTTT	CASSQEGRGRNTEAFF
TRBJ1-4	TRBV29-1	-	-	TGCAGCGTTGTCGGAGGGTCAGGTGAAAAACTGTTTTTT	CSVVGGSGEKLFF
TRBJ2-5	TRBV3-1/TRBV3-2	-	-	TGTGCCAGCAACCAAAGGGGGGGCGAGACCCAGTACTTC	CASNQRGGETQYF
TRBJ1-3	TRBV6-6	-	-	TGTGCCACCAAAGAGTACAGGGACGGAAACACCATATATTTT	CATKEYRDGNTIYF
TRBJ2-2	TRBV7-9	-	-	TGTGCCAGCAGCTCACTCTCGGCGGGATTCACCGGGGAGCTGTTTTTT	CASSSLSAGFTGELFF
TRBJ1-1	TRBV10-3	-	-	TGTGCCATCGGTGGCCAACAGGGTTTGAACACTGAAGCTTTCTTT	CAIGGQQGLNTEAFF
TRBJ1-5	TRBV28	-	-	TGTGCCAGCACCAAAGGGGGGTTGAGGGATCAGCCCCAGCATTTT	CASTKGGLRDQPQHF
TRBJ2-1	TRBV5-4	-	-	TGTGCCAGCAGCTTGGCGGGGGCAGCGGGCAATGAGCAGTTCTTC	CASSLAGAAGNEQFF
TRBJ1-1	TRBV7-3	-	TRBD1	TGTGCCAGCAGCTTAATTGGACAGGGACGGTGGACTGAAGCTTTCTTT	CASSLIGQGRWTEAFF
TRBJ1-5	TRBV7-9	few	-	TGTGCCAGCAGCTCTGACGCTCAGCCCCAGCATTTT	CASSSDAQPQHF
TRBJ1-3	TRBV7-9	few	TRBD1	TGTGCCAGCAGCCTTGGACAGGGTCTAGATGGAAACACCATATATTTT	CASSLGQGLDGNTIYF
TRBJ2-5	TRBV9	-	TRBD2	TGTGCCAGCAGCGTAGAAGGTCTAGCGGGAGCGGAGACCCAGTACTTC	CASSVEGLAGAETQYF
TRBJ2-7	TRBV3-1/TRBV3-2	-	-	TGTGCCAGCAGCCAAACCGACGAGCAGTACTTC	CASSQTDEQYF
TRBJ1-3	TRBV11-2	few	-	TGTGCCAGCAGCTTAACCAACACTGGAAACACCATATATTTT	CASSLTNTGNTIYF
TRBJ2-7	TRBV9	-	TRBD2	TGTGCCAGCAGCGTAGATGGACTAGCGGGTTCCTTGTCGCGGGAGCAGTACTTC	CASSVDGLAGSLSREQYF
TRBJ2-5	TRBV2	-	-	TGTGCCAGCAGTCTAGACAGCCGGGGGCAAGAGACCCAGTACTTC	CASSLDSRGQETQYF
TRBJ2-1	TRBV7-2	-	-	TGTGCCAGCAGCCTCGACTATACCACCTACAATGAGCAGTTCTTC	CASSLDYTTYNEQFF
TRBJ1-3	TRBV18	-	TRBD1	TGTGCCAGCTCCCCCACCGGGACAGGGACCGGAAACACCATATATTTT	CASSPTGTGTGNTIYF
TRBJ2-2	TRBV7-6	-	-	TGTGCCAGCAGCTTAGTTGGCAGAAACACCGGGGAGCTGTTTTTT	CASSLVGRNTGELFF
TRBJ2-1	TRBV2	-	TRBD2	TGTGCCAGCAGTGAACTTGCGGGGGGCTACAATGAGCAGTTCTTC	CASSELAGGYNEQFF
TRBJ1-2	TRBV19	-	-	TGTGCCAGTAGTGCACCACACAGGGCAGGCTATGGCTACACCTTC	CASSAPHRAGYGYTF